A single sample is the source of the 18 T cell receptor beta chains below, sequenced in a study of T cell responses to AZD1222 COVID-19 vaccine. Profiled with immunoSEQ multiplex PCR; TCRdb holds only in-frame clones, not every one. Of about 78,000 clones listed, roughly 80% are singletons. Sequences were derived from peripheral blood, sampled on day 0 of AZD1222 vaccination. Receptor source: an adult in good health.

V is TRBV7-2 and J is TRBJ1-3, with D possibly being TRBD1 (5 bases). V lost 4 bases, J lost 0 bases, and 10 bases lay in between. This CDR3 region has 15 residues. CDR1 is SGHTA, CDR2 FQGNSA, per germline. The CDR3 DNA is TGTGCCAGCAGCTCGGGACGGTACTCTGGAAACACCATATATTTT. As protein: CASSSGRYSGNTIYF. Drawing the rest from reference TRBV7-2 and TRBJ1-3, the complete variable domain is GAGVSQSPSNKVTEKGKDVELRCDPISGHTALYWYRQSLGQGLEFLIYFQGNSAPDKSGLPSDRFSAERTGGSVSTLTIQRTQQEDSAVYLCASSSGRYSGNTIYFGEGSWLTVV.

The J gene is TRBJ1-1, the V gene TRBV29-1; no firm D call. The CDR3 runs to 14 residues. Germline values: CDR1 SQVTM, CDR2 ANQGSEA. The ends were cut back, 7 bases at V and 0 bases at J, with 15 bases in the middle. CDR3 protein: CSASKEGLNTEAFF. The CDR3 nucleotides read TGCAGCGCTAGTAAGGAGGGCTTGAACACTGAAGCTTTCTTT.

This rearrangement joins TRBV2 to TRBJ2-5; 10 positions agree with TRBD1. Germline V gene lookup returns CDR1 SNHLY and CDR2 FYNNEI. Losses at the gene ends were 5 bases for V and 2 bases for J; bases not matched to a gene: 5. This CDR3 contains 15 residues. CDR3 loop: CASSRTGGWQETQYF. The CDR3 DNA sequence: TGTGCCAGCAGTAGGACAGGGGGATGGCAAGAGACCCAGTACTTC.

The CDR3 spells CASSQTGQGRNQPQHF. The DNA for the CDR3 is TGTGCCAGCAGCCAAACAGGACAGGGTCGAAATCAGCCCCAGCATTTT. The rearrangement joins TRBV3-1 (or the pseudogene TRBV3-2) to TRBJ1-5, with 8 positions matching TRBD1. Germline values: CDR1 LGHDT, CDR2 YNNKEL (reference sequence). With V trimmed by 2 bases and J by 4 bases, 7 bases remained unmatched. The CDR3 has 16 residues.

V gene TRBV11-3 combines with J gene TRBJ2-1, with 11 bases identical to TRBD2. V was pared by 5 bases and J by 3 bases, with 6 bases of the junction left unmatched. Germline CDR1 and CDR2: SGHNT and YENEEA. This CDR3 contains 16 residues. The chain's CDR3 is CASSPGTSGYYNEQFF. CDR3 nucleotides: TGTGCCAGCAGCCCTGGGACTAGCGGATACTACAATGAGCAGTTCTTC.

The genes are TRBV7-9 and TRBJ2-1; 9 nucleotides align to TRBD2. CDR3 length: 14 amino acids. The V and J ends lost 3 bases and 6 bases, in that order; junction bases with no gene match: 3. Germline lookup yields CDR1 SEHNR and CDR2 FQNEAQ (reference sequence). CDR3 sequence reads: CASSFGSGGNEQFF. In DNA form, the CDR3 reads TGTGCCAGCAGCTTCGGTAGCGGGGGCAATGAGCAGTTCTTC.

This sequence joins TRBV11-2 and TRBJ1-2, with D perhaps TRBD1 (5 bases). Germline values: CDR1 SGHAT, CDR2 FQNNGV. V dropped 0 bases and J dropped 5 bases, with 16 bases sitting between them. The CDR3 spans 16 residues. CDR3 region: CASSLDQGGLGYGYTF. The CDR3 bases are TGTGCCAGCAGCTTAGATCAGGGAGGGTTGGGATATGGCTACACCTTC. Filled out from reference TRBV11-2 and TRBJ1-2, the complete variable domain reads EAGVAQSPRYKIIEKRQSVAFWCNPISGHATLYWYQQILGQGPKLLIQFQNNGVVDDSQLPKDRFSAERLKGVDSTLKIQPAKLEDSAVYLCASSLDQGGLGYGYTFGSGTRLTVV.

This chain connects TRBV10-1 to TRBJ2-1; D is ambiguous. The CDR3 runs to 14 residues. CDR1 and CDR2 from the germline V gene are WNHNN and SYGVQD (reference sequence). Deletions cut 0 bases from V and 6 bases from J, with 9 bases between. The CDR3 loop reads CASSESGSGNEQFF. CDR3 nucleotide sequence: TGCGCCAGCAGTGAGTCCGGTAGTGGCAATGAGCAGTTCTTC.

V usage is TRBV11-3 and J usage is TRBJ2-3, with TRBD2 matching over 7 bases. CDR1 is SGHNT, CDR2 YENEEA, per germline. The CDR3 is 14 amino acids. With V trimmed by 1 base and J by 5 bases, 3 bases remained unmatched. The CDR3 nucleotides read TGTGCCAGCAGCTTAGCGGAGCGGGGAGATACGCAGTATTTT. This codes for CASSLAERGDTQYF.

The chain couples TRBV30 to TRBJ1-2, with D possibly being TRBD1 (6 bases). V gave up 2 bases and J gave up 8 bases, with 24 bases separating them. Germline V lookup: CDR1 GTSNPN, CDR2 SVGIG (reference sequence). The CDR3 length is 16 residues. Here the CDR3 reads CAWSFYVGVGGRGYTF. Written as DNA, the CDR3 is TGTGCCTGGAGTTTTTATGTCGGAGTGGGGGGCAGAGGCTACACCTTC.

This chain links TRBV6-2 or TRBV6-3 with TRBJ2-3; the match to TRBD2 covers 11 bases. The CDR3 runs to 17 residues. Germline V gene lookup returns CDR1 MNHEY and CDR2 SVGEGT. J gave up 4 bases and V 6 bases, and 12 bases lay outside the gene matches. The CDR3 protein is CASSPRGSGRAADTQYF. For the CDR3, the DNA is TGTGCCAGCAGCCCTAGAGGTAGCGGGAGGGCCGCAGATACGCAGTATTTT.

The chain uses TRBV6-5 and TRBJ1-1; TRBD1 agrees at 7 bases. The V gene's germline CDR1 is MNHEY and CDR2 SVGAGI. The CDR3 loop spans 14 amino acids. Trimming removed 5 bases from V and 0 bases from J; junction bases left unmatched: 3. DNA for the CDR3: TGTGCCAGCAGTCACAGGGGTCTGAACACTGAAGCTTTCTTT. This gives the protein CASSHRGLNTEAFF.

This clone was found many times. This sequence joins TRBV6-2 or TRBV6-3 and TRBJ1-5; no clear D gene. V shed 6 bases and J shed 10 bases, with 16 bases lying between them. This CDR3 is 13 amino acids long. Germline V lookup: CDR1 MNHEY, CDR2 SVGEGT. In DNA form, the CDR3 reads TGTGCCAGCAGCCAGACCGAGGCTGAACCCCAGCATTTT. Its protein product is CASSQTEAEPQHF.

This chain connects TRBV5-4 to TRBJ2-1; 9 nucleotides line up with TRBD2. The CDR3 has 14 amino acids. V gave up 4 bases and J gave up 3 bases; unmatched junction bases: 2. The germline V gene has CDR1 SGHNT and CDR2 YYREEE (reference sequence). The CDR3 reads CASSLSGSYNEQFF. The CDR3 DNA reads TGTGCCAGCAGCCTTAGCGGGAGCTACAATGAGCAGTTCTTC.

This sequence joins TRBV30 and TRBJ2-2; either TRBD1 or TRBD2 may supply D (5 bases each). Germline V CDR1 and CDR2: GTSNPN, SVGIG (reference sequence). Trimming removed 0 bases at V and 6 bases at J, with 8 bases between. The CDR3 spans 13 residues. Written as DNA, the CDR3 is TGTGCCTGGAGTGTCCAGGGACCCGGGGAGCTGTTTTTT. This sequence encodes CAWSVQGPGELFF.

The rearrangement uses TRBV9 and TRBJ1-2; D is possibly TRBD1 (5 bases). The CDR3 spans 14 residues. Germline CDR1 and CDR2: SGDLS and YYNGEE. The V end lost 4 bases, the J end lost 3 bases, and 13 bases lay between the germline ends. The CDR3 bases are TGTGCCAGCAGCCGGGGGAACTCTGACTATGGCTACACCTTC. Encoded protein: CASSRGNSDYGYTF. Full variable domain (remainder filled in from reference TRBV9 and TRBJ1-2): DSGVTQTPKHLITATGQRVTLRCSPRSGDLSVYWYQQSLDQGLQFLIQYYNGEERAKGNILERFSAQQFPDLHSELNLSSLELGDSALYFCASSRGNSDYGYTFGSGTRLTVV.

This chain uses TRBV4-2 with TRBJ1-2; 10 nucleotides align to TRBD1. Unmatched junction bases numbered 5, after V lost 0 bases and J lost 4 bases. There are 16 residues in the CDR3. CDR1 is LGHNA and CDR2 is YNFKEQ in the germline V gene. The CDR3 DNA sequence: TGTGCCAGCAGCCAAGACCCTCGGACAGGGGGCTATGGCTACACCTTC. It encodes CASSQDPRTGGYGYTF.

The V gene is TRBV29-1, the J gene TRBJ1-2; 7 bases are a match to TRBD1. With 7 bases clipped from V and 3 bases from J, the junction kept 11 bases outside the gene matches. This CDR3 contains 14 residues. Germline V gene data show CDR1 as SQVTM and CDR2 as ANQGSEA. The CDR3 region is CSANSGGQDYGYTF. The CDR3 DNA is TGCAGCGCTAACTCAGGGGGTCAGGACTATGGCTACACCTTC.